This TCR beta chain derives from a study of cytomegalovirus exposure and HLA in healthy donors. The PCR employed 60 Vbeta primers together with 13 Jbeta primers. Clones were read by immunoSEQ multiplex PCR, and TCRdb kept only the in-frame ones, dropping some. Altogether about 98,000 clones are present, about 80% being singletons, with the ten largest covering more than 3%. Per the germline V gene, CDR1 is SGHRS and CDR2 is YFSETQ. V lost 3 bases to trimming and J lost 6 bases; unmatched junction nucleotides: 14. CDR3 size: 18 residues. This TCR was recovered from a female donor in good health and CMV-seropositive. The rearrangement links TRBV5-1 to TRBJ2-3, with TRBD2 matching 12 bases. Sequencing used PBMCs. Here the CDR3 DNA reads TGCGCCAGCAGCTCCCGTGGGACACTAGCGGGGGGCCGCGATACGCAGTATTTT. Its protein is CASSSRGTLAGGRDTQYF. Based on the CDR3 plus reference TRBV5-1 and TRBJ2-3, the full variable domain is KAGVTQTPRYLIKTRGQQVTLSCSPISGHRSVSWYQQTPGQGLQFLFEYFSETQRNKGNFPGRFSGRQFSNSRSEMNVSTLELGDSALYLCASSSRGTLAGGRDTQYFGPGTRLTVL.